Sequencing of this TCR beta chain was carried out in a study of neurological immune-mediated disorders. TCRdb re-called the 5' RACE reads through MiXCR, storing one row per CDR3 protein. This sample carries 70,000 or so distinct CDR3 sequences, more than 3% of them seen once, and the ten largest clones take roughly 5%. The CDR3 is 16 residues long. CDR1 is SEHNR and CDR2 is FQNEAQ in the germline V gene (reference sequence). Deletions cut 4 bases from V and 0 bases from J, with 13 bases between. This clonotype was observed at least ten times. As yet, its antigen is unknown. Findings and limits, study-wide: Levels of TCR clonal expansion peaked in HTLV-1-associated myelopathy and reached their lowest in multiple sclerosis, under those of healthy controls.

This sequence originates from a woman in her forties or fifties with multiple sclerosis. The sample was PBMCs. This chain links TRBV7-9 with TRBJ2-4, with unresolved D. CDR3 amino acids: CASSSRDIIAKNIQYF. The CDR3, as DNA: TGTGCCAGCAGCTCGCGTGATATAATAGCCAAAAACATTCAGTACTTC.